A selection of T cell receptor beta chains follows, all from one sample in a study of blood T cell repertoires in COVID-19. Some clones are missing from TCRdb's copy, which holds only in-frame ones; the method was immunoSEQ multiplex PCR. The sample contains around 270,000 clones, approximately 85% of which appear only once. Sequenced: PBMCs or T cells enriched from blood (not recorded which). The receptors were gathered from a young woman who had recovered from COVID-19. The CDR3 runs from the conserved cysteine through the conserved F or W.

V gene | CDR3 protein
TRBV6-5 | CASTTGTDYGYTF
TRBV7-6 | CASSPLREGSYEQYF
TRBV12-3/TRBV12-4 | CASRPNRNTEAFF
TRBV6-1 | CASSEALRAGGTEAFF
TRBV28 | CATRGGRREKLFF
TRBV7-8 | CASSRATWRDLNTGELFF
TRBV19 | CASSTGANEQFF
TRBV18 | CASSPGTRETQYF
TRBV7-9 | CASSLGGGTEAFF
TRBV15 | CATSNIRGPEAFF
TRBV7-9 | CASSLWAGGDETQYF
TRBV3-1/TRBV3-2 | CASSQSFAATRPNTEAFF
TRBV11-1 | CASSPRDRGNEQFF